In this sample, the clone carrying this TCR beta chain turned up a few times. This sample is drawn from a study of cytotoxic CD8 clonotypes in ibrutinib-treated CLL. Germline V gene lookup returns CDR1 SGHKS and CDR2 YYEKEE (reference sequence). The V gene end was trimmed by 4 bases and the J gene end by 5 bases; junction bases not matched to a gene: 18. There are 17 residues in the CDR3. Here immunoSEQ multiplex PCR was the method, and the copy in TCRdb shows in-frame clones only, minus some. This table has 52,000 or so clones, 50% to 70% appearing once. The material sequenced was PBMCs, taken at disease progression, from a patient treated with ibrutinib. The chain combines TRBV5-5 with TRBJ2-7; 7 bases map to TRBD2. The clonotype originates from a human donor with chronic lymphocytic leukemia. CDR3 in amino acids: CASSTASGGSGYDEQYF. The CDR3 DNA follows: TGTGCCAGCAGCACTGCCTCGGGGGGAAGCGGCTATGACGAGCAGTACTTC.